The 3 T cell receptor beta chains below come from one sample, sequenced in a study of preoperative IRX-2 immunotherapy in early breast cancer. Using immunoSEQ multiplex PCR, the repertoire was profiled, and TCRdb retains in-frame clones only, with some absent. The sample yields around 30,000 clones, over 80% seen once. Treatment noted: preoperative locoregional IRX-2 cytokine immunotherapy. Sequences were derived from lymph node tissue, sampled from a patient treated with IRX-2 immunotherapy. All receptors come from a human donor with breast cancer.

This clone was picked up a small number of times. The J gene is TRBJ2-3, the V gene TRBV6-8; D call uncertain. This CDR3 is built from 13 residues. Germline CDR1 reads MNHGY; CDR2 reads SAAAGT. V was clipped by 7 bases and J by 8 bases, with 16 bases between them. In nucleotides, the CDR3 is TGTGCCAGCAATAAATACAACCCAGGTACGCAGTATTTT. Protein product: CASNKYNPGTQYF.

Worth noting for this clone: Other DNA sequences within the sample encode an identical CDR3. This chain links TRBV19 with TRBJ2-1; 8 bases fit TRBD1. Germline CDR1 is LNHDA and CDR2 is SQIVND (reference sequence). V dropped 4 bases and J dropped 4; count of bases not matched to a gene: 3. The CDR3 extends over 14 amino acids. The CDR3 spells CASSRQGPYNEQFF. The CDR3 coding sequence is TGTGCCAGTAGTAGACAGGGGCCTTACAATGAGCAGTTCTTC.

The V call is TRBV9, the J call TRBJ2-7; D remains ambiguous. Germline V lookup: CDR1 SGDLS, CDR2 YYNGEE. Trimming pared 5 bases from V and 5 bases from J, leaving 11 bases between. The CDR3 loop spans 12 amino acids. CDR3 sequence reads: CASSLKTHEQYF. For the CDR3, the DNA is TGTGCCAGCAGTTTGAAAACCCACGAGCAGTACTTC.